These 23 T cell receptor beta chains originate from one sample sequenced in a study of T cell responses to AZD1222 COVID-19 vaccine. The assay was immunoSEQ multiplex PCR, and TCRdb's table has in-frame clones only and misses some. The sample includes about 82,000 clones, roughly nine tenths of them seen just once. This specimen was peripheral blood, taken on day 0 of AZD1222 vaccination. The receptors come from an adult in good health.

CDR3 DNA sequence: TGTGCCAGCTCACCATCCAAGTCGAACACTGAAGCTTTCTTT. Translated, it gives CASSPSKSNTEAFF. The gene calls are TRBV18 and TRBJ1-1, with unresolved D. Germline assignment: CDR1 KGHSH and CDR2 LQKENI. The CDR3 sequence is 14 residues long. Trimming pared 2 bases from V and 1 base from J, leaving 8 bases between. Variable domain in full (rest from reference TRBV18 and TRBJ1-1): NAGVMQNPRHLVRRRGQEARLRCSPMKGHSHVYWYRQLPEEGLKFMVYLQKENIIDESGMPKERFSAEFPKEGPSILRIQQVVRGDSAAYFCASSPSKSNTEAFFGQGTRLTVV.

The V call is TRBV5-1, the J call TRBJ2-3; 7 bases agree with TRBD2. Germline V gene data show CDR1 as SGHRS and CDR2 as YFSETQ. V lost 4 bases and J lost 1; bases outside the gene matches: 21. This CDR3 has 20 residues. CDR3 sequence reads: CASSRSGGAGDLAGTDTQYF. The CDR3 DNA follows: TGCGCCAGCAGCCGCTCCGGCGGGGCGGGGGACCTAGCTGGCACAGATACGCAGTATTTT.

The chain joins TRBV5-1 to TRBJ1-6; D may be TRBD1 (5 bases). The CDR3 covers 13 residues. Germline values: CDR1 SGHRS, CDR2 YFSETQ. The germline V and J ends were trimmed by 3 bases and 6 bases, with 7 bases remaining between them. The CDR3 sequence: CASSSQGNSPLHF. CDR3 DNA: TGCGCCAGCAGCTCGCAGGGTAATTCACCCCTCCACTTT.

The gene calls are TRBV6-5 and TRBJ2-7; D is uncertain. The CDR3 sequence is 13 residues long. Germline V CDR1 and CDR2: MNHEY, SVGAGI. V was shortened by 6 bases and J by 3 bases, with 12 bases between the two germline ends. The CDR3 DNA reads as TGTGCCAGCAGGGTGACTCCATTCTACGAGCAGTACTTC. Its protein is CASRVTPFYEQYF.

The chain uses TRBV5-1 and TRBJ1-1, with D unclear. Trimming removed 3 bases from V and 3 bases from J, with 15 bases in between. CDR3 size: 15 residues. CDR1 is SGHRS, CDR2 YFSETQ, per germline. CDR3 protein: CASSYTNLVYTEAFF. CDR3 coding DNA: TGCGCCAGCAGCTACACAAATCTGGTATACACTGAAGCTTTCTTT.

The chain couples TRBV6-6 to TRBJ1-6; 9 bases line up with TRBD1. In germline, CDR1 is MNHNY, CDR2 SVGAGI (reference sequence). J was trimmed by 6 bases and V by 8 bases; bases with no gene match: 8. The CDR3 runs 15 residues. The CDR3 loop reads CASATGDRANSPLHF. In DNA, the CDR3 is TGTGCCAGCGCCACAGGGGACAGGGCTAATTCACCCCTCCACTTT.

The chain combines TRBV7-2 with TRBJ2-2; D unresolved. Germline assignment: CDR1 SGHTA and CDR2 FQGNSA. The CDR3 totals 13 residues. Trimming left V 3 bases short and J 6 bases short, with 8 bases between. The CDR3 DNA reads TGTGCCAGCAGCTTGTTCGAGCCCGGGGAGCTGTTTTTT. Translating gives CASSLFEPGELFF.

This clone was picked up one time. This CDR3 reads CASSGQAGSQPQHF. The CDR3 DNA sequence: TGTGCCAGCAGTGGGCAGGCGGGGAGTCAGCCCCAGCATTTT. The chain uses TRBV6-4 and TRBJ1-5; D is unclear. The V and J ends lost 4 bases and 6 bases respectively, with 13 bases between them. In germline, CDR1 is MRHNA, CDR2 SNTAGT. The CDR3 length is 14 residues.

V usage is TRBV5-1 and J usage is TRBJ1-1; TRBD1 aligns across 7 bases. CDR3 length: 15 residues. Germline CDR1 SGHRS, CDR2 YFSETQ. Trimming removed 0 bases from V and 2 bases from J; junction bases left unmatched: 4. CDR3 protein: CASSLGQGFNTEAFF. In nucleotides, the CDR3 is TGCGCCAGCAGCTTGGGACAGGGCTTTAACACTGAAGCTTTCTTT.

V usage is TRBV11-3 and J usage is TRBJ2-3; 7 bases align to TRBD2. This CDR3 has 16 amino acids. V lost 5 bases, J lost 4 bases, and 12 bases stayed unmatched. Germline V gene data show CDR1 as SGHNT and CDR2 as YENEEA. CDR3 sequence: CASSPGTRLAADTQYF. The CDR3 coding sequence is TGTGCCAGCAGCCCAGGAACCCGACTAGCAGCAGATACGCAGTATTTT.

The chain is built from TRBV5-1 and TRBJ1-2; 10 bases line up with TRBD1. This CDR3 has 15 residues. Germline-derived CDR1 and CDR2 are SGHRS and YFSETQ. Trimming removed 0 bases from V and 6 bases from J; junction bases left unmatched: 5. The CDR3 region is CASSLAKGTGDGYTF. In DNA, the CDR3 is TGCGCCAGCAGCTTGGCCAAAGGGACAGGGGATGGCTACACCTTC. Full variable domain (missing parts from reference TRBV5-1 and TRBJ1-2): KAGVTQTPRYLIKTRGQQVTLSCSPISGHRSVSWYQQTPGQGLQFLFEYFSETQRNKGNFPGRFSGRQFSNSRSEMNVSTLELGDSALYLCASSLAKGTGDGYTFGSGTRLTVV.

This clone was observed a single time. CDR3 nucleotide sequence: TGTGCCAGCAGCTTACAGGGATCAGGAAACACCATATATTTT. Translating gives CASSLQGSGNTIYF. This chain joins TRBV7-9 and TRBJ1-3, with D perhaps TRBD1 (5 bases). This CDR3 has 14 residues. Trimming pared 2 bases from V and 4 bases from J, leaving 9 bases between. Germline loops: CDR1 SEHNR, CDR2 FQNEAQ (reference sequence). Based on the CDR3 plus reference TRBV7-9 and TRBJ1-3, the full variable domain is DTGVSQNPRHKITKRGQNVTFRCDPISEHNRLYWYRQTLGQGPEFLTYFQNEAQLEKSRLLSDRFSAERPKGSFSTLEIQRTEQGDSAMYLCASSLQGSGNTIYFGEGSWLTVV.

The chain has TRBV15 and TRBJ1-2; 7 bases are a match to TRBD1. The trim removed 0 bases at V and 6 bases at J, leaving 7 bases unmatched. Germline assignment: CDR1 LNHNV and CDR2 YYDKDF (reference sequence). This CDR3 spans 15 amino acids. CDR3 residues: CATSRDRQGAHGYTF. The DNA of the CDR3 is TGTGCCACCAGCAGAGATCGACAGGGTGCCCATGGCTACACCTTC. The full variable domain, rest sourced from reference TRBV15 and TRBJ1-2, is DAMVIQNPRYQVTQFGKPVTLSCSQTLNHNVMYWYQQKSSQAPKLLFHYYDKDFNNEADTPDNFQSRRPNTSFCFLDIRSPGLGDTAMYLCATSRDRQGAHGYTFGSGTRLTVV.

V and J are TRBV10-2 and TRBJ1-3; D gene uncertain. The V gene lost 5 bases and the J gene lost 0 bases, with 11 bases spanning the gap. The CDR3 consists of 15 residues. Germline V gene data show CDR1 as WSHSY and CDR2 as SAAADI. The CDR3 DNA is TGCGCCAGCAGTTCACACGAGTTCTCTGGAAACACCATATATTTT. This sequence encodes CASSSHEFSGNTIYF.

DNA of the CDR3: TGTGCCAGCAGCCGCGGGATCTCCTACGAGCAGTACTTC. This gives the protein CASSRGISYEQYF. The V and J genes are TRBV7-8 and TRBJ2-7; D perhaps matches TRBD2 (6 bases). CDR1 is SGHVS and CDR2 is FQNEAQ in the germline V gene. Trimming cost V 5 bases and J 0 bases, with 8 bases left between them. The CDR3 has 13 residues.

The V and J genes are TRBV7-9 and TRBJ1-1, with D uncertain. This CDR3 spans 11 amino acids. Germline V lookup: CDR1 SEHNR, CDR2 FQNEAQ (reference sequence). Trimming left V 4 bases short and J 3 bases short, with 3 bases between. The CDR3 loop reads CASSYYTEAFF. The CDR3 bases are TGTGCCAGCAGCTACTACACTGAAGCTTTCTTT.

V and J are TRBV13 and TRBJ1-2; D perhaps matches TRBD1 (6 bases). V gave up 6 bases and J gave up 5 bases, with 13 bases separating them. This CDR3 is 13 amino acids long. Germline CDR1 reads PRHDT; CDR2 reads FYEKMQ (reference sequence). This chain's CDR3 is CASRNGTTYGYTF. In DNA, the CDR3 is TGTGCCAGCAGAAACGGGACAACTTATGGCTACACCTTC.

The chain combines TRBV7-6 with TRBJ1-3; D not resolved. V shed 3 bases and J shed 0 bases, with 9 bases lying between them. The germline gives CDR1 SGHVS, CDR2 FNYEAQ. The CDR3 loop spans 15 amino acids. The CDR3 reads CASSFGGISGNTIYF. CDR3 nucleotides: TGTGCCAGCAGCTTCGGAGGAATCTCTGGAAACACCATATATTTT. The variable domain in full, completed from reference TRBV7-6 and TRBJ1-3, reads GAGVSQSPRYKVTKRGQDVALRCDPISGHVSLYWYRQALGQGPEFLTYFNYEAQQDKSGLPNDRFSAERPEGSISTLTIQRTEQRDSAMYRCASSFGGISGNTIYFGEGSWLTVV.

V usage is TRBV28 and J usage is TRBJ2-1; perhaps TRBD1 as D (5 bases). Germline assignment: CDR1 MDHEN and CDR2 SYDVKM. The V end lost 6 bases, the J end lost 5 bases, and 11 bases lay between the germline ends. The length of the CDR3 is 13 residues. In DNA, the CDR3 is TGTGCCAGCAGGGAAACAGGAGACAATGAGCAGTTCTTC. Amino acid sequence: CASRETGDNEQFF.

V is TRBV13 and J is TRBJ1-2; D uncertain. This CDR3 contains 13 residues. The ends were cut back, 0 bases at V and 4 bases at J, with 6 bases in the middle. The germline CDR1 and CDR2 sequences are PRHDT and FYEKMQ (reference sequence). CDR3 protein: CASSLGQFYGYTF. The CDR3 coding sequence is TGTGCCAGCAGCTTAGGGCAGTTCTATGGCTACACCTTC.

V is TRBV18 and J is TRBJ2-3; D is ambiguous. V was shortened by 2 bases and J by 4 bases, with 10 bases between the two germline ends. This CDR3 region has 14 residues. Germline CDR1 KGHSH, CDR2 LQKENI. CDR3 region: CASSPNIPADTQYF. The CDR3 DNA follows: TGTGCCAGCTCACCAAATATCCCGGCAGATACGCAGTATTTT.

On this clone itself: This is likely an artifact of a read error, given a far larger clone one base away. Other DNA sequences from this sample encode an identical CDR3 as well. The J gene is TRBJ2-5, the V gene TRBV3-1 (or the pseudogene TRBV3-2), with TRBD1 as a possible D gene (6 bases). Germline V gene data show CDR1 as LGHDT and CDR2 as YNNKEL (reference sequence). The CDR3 consists of 16 residues. Trimming pared 3 bases from V and 4 bases from J, leaving 18 bases between. CDR3 protein: CASSHGFGGRGETQYF. The CDR3, as DNA: TGTGCCAGCAGCCATGGATTTGGGGGCCGGGGAGAGACCCAGTACTTC.

V is TRBV5-4 and J is TRBJ2-3; the match to TRBD2 covers 9 bases. The trim removed 0 bases at V and 14 bases at J, leaving 7 bases unmatched. Germline assignment: CDR1 SGHNT and CDR2 YYREEE (reference sequence). The CDR3 has 13 residues. CDR3 in DNA: TGTGCCAGCAGCTTGGACCTAGCGGGGCGAGGGTATTTT. Its translation: CASSLDLAGRGYF.